This T cell receptor (beta chain) was captured by sequencing in a study of OX40 agonist ivuxolimab in advanced cancers. Data came from immunoSEQ multiplex PCR; TCRdb stores just in-frame clones and leaves some out. The sample has roughly 75,000 clones, about 92% seen once; the top ten hold more than 0.3%. Drawing of blood for sampling happened at baseline, at cycle 4 day 1, and at cycle 7 day 1. Here the sequenced sample was CD4+ or CD8+ T cells sorted from blood, taken in a trial of the OX40 agonist ivuxolimab. This TCR derives from an adult with an advanced solid tumor such as melanoma, head and neck, liver or kidney cancer.

The CDR3 reads CASSAATERIRNEQFF. The CDR3 region has the DNA TGCGCCAGCAGCGCCGCGACGGAGCGAATTAGAAATGAGCAGTTCTTC. V usage is TRBV5-1 and J usage is TRBJ2-1; D uncertain. This CDR3 spans 16 amino acids. From germline, CDR1 is SGHRS and CDR2 YFSETQ. V lost 4 bases, J lost 7 bases, and 21 bases lay in between.